This T cell receptor (beta chain) comes out of a study of cytomegalovirus exposure and HLA in healthy donors. Primers for the PCR totalled 60 Vbeta and 13 Jbeta. Sequencing was performed with immunoSEQ multiplex PCR; in TCRdb, only in-frame clones are kept and a portion is missing. This sample has just over 150,000 clones, with roughly 81% found just once. This CDR3 has 11 residues. CDR1 and CDR2 (germline): SGHRS, YFSETQ. V was trimmed by 3 bases and J by 3 bases, leaving 2 bases between them. Input material: PBMCs. This chain joins TRBV5-1 and TRBJ2-3; D is unresolved. This clonotype was sampled from a woman younger than 35 in good health and CMV-seronegative. The CDR3 region is CASSSTDTQYF. The CDR3 bases are TGCGCCAGCAGCTCGACAGATACGCAGTATTTT.